Below are 32 T cell receptor beta chains sequenced from a single sample in a study of T cell responses to AZD1222 COVID-19 vaccine. Here immunoSEQ multiplex PCR was the method, and the copy in TCRdb shows in-frame clones only, minus some. The sample lists roughly 120,000 clones, roughly 93% occurring once. The specimen was peripheral blood, collected on day 0 of AZD1222 vaccination. The receptor set was obtained from an adult in good health.

The chain couples TRBV5-1 to TRBJ1-2; D possibly corresponds to TRBD1 (6 bases). Trimming removed 4 bases from V and 2 bases from J, with 15 bases in between. CDR3 length equals 15 residues. Germline V gene lookup returns CDR1 SGHRS and CDR2 YFSETQ. In nucleotides, the CDR3 is TGCGCCAGCAGCCCAAGTTGGGGGGCCAACTATGGCTACACCTTC. This sequence encodes CASSPSWGANYGYTF.

The chain has TRBV27 and TRBJ2-5; no definite D call. The V end was cut by 0 bases, the J end by 0 bases, with 11 bases between. Per the germline V gene, CDR1 is MNHEY and CDR2 is SMNVEV (reference sequence). The CDR3 runs 16 residues. The CDR3 reads CASSLSSGVYQETQYF. The DNA of the CDR3 is TGTGCCAGCAGTTTATCGTCTGGTGTGTACCAAGAGACCCAGTACTTC.

This chain links TRBV10-3 with TRBJ2-2; D not resolved. Trimming shortened V by 6 bases and J by 6 bases, and 11 bases separated the two germline ends. Germline V gene sequence: CDR1 ENHRY, CDR2 SYGVKD. The CDR3 has 13 residues. The CDR3 protein is CAISQMSPGELFF. The CDR3 DNA reads as TGTGCCATCAGCCAAATGAGCCCCGGGGAGCTGTTTTTT.

V is TRBV24-1 and J is TRBJ2-2; the match to TRBD2 covers 7 bases. Germline lookup yields CDR1 KGHDR and CDR2 SFDVKD. This CDR3 is 17 amino acids long. Losses at the gene ends were 4 bases for V and 2 bases for J; bases not matched to a gene: 9. CDR3 coding DNA: TGTGCCACCAGTGACGCGGGAGCGGGTCGTAACACCGGGGAGCTGTTTTTT. Its protein is CATSDAGAGRNTGELFF.

This clone has a single count. The rearrangement joins TRBV19 to TRBJ2-1, with D possibly matching TRBD1 (6 bases). The CDR3 spans 12 residues. The V end lost 7 bases, the J end lost 3 bases, and 7 bases lay between the germline ends. CDR1 and CDR2 (germline): LNHDA, SQIVND (reference sequence). The CDR3 region has the DNA TGTGCCAGTACGGACAGCTACAATGAGCAGTTCTTC. Its translation: CASTDSYNEQFF. Using reference TRBV19 and TRBJ2-1 for the parts outside the CDR3, the full variable domain is DGGITQSPKYLFRKEGQNVTLSCEQNLNHDAMYWYRQDPGQGLRLIYYSQIVNDFQKGDIAEGYSVSREKKESFPLTVTSAQKNPTAFYLCASTDSYNEQFFGPGTRLTVL.

This clone was recorded only once. V is TRBV10-3 and J is TRBJ1-3; TRBD1 matches at 10 bases. This CDR3 has 18 residues. The J segment lost 4 bases and the V segment lost 4 bases, leaving 13 bases of the junction unmatched. The germline CDR1 and CDR2 sequences are ENHRY and SYGVKD. CDR3 coding DNA: TGTGCCATCAGTGGAGTCCCGGGACAGGGGTCAGGCGGAAACACCATATATTTT. As protein: CAISGVPGQGSGGNTIYF.

This clone occurred once. The CDR3 loop is CASSIGDGGDYGYTF. The CDR3 nucleotides read TGTGCCAGTAGTATCGGGGACGGGGGTGACTATGGCTACACCTTC. The chain recombines TRBV19 with TRBJ1-2, with a weak D call TRBD1 (5 bases). Germline V gene data show CDR1 as LNHDA and CDR2 as SQIVND (reference sequence). V was trimmed by 3 bases and J by 3 bases, leaving 14 bases between them. This CDR3 is 15 amino acids long.

This chain links TRBV24-1 with TRBJ2-3; D may be TRBD2 (6 bases). Trimming stripped 3 bases from V and 0 bases from J, with 12 bases between. The germline gives CDR1 KGHDR, CDR2 SFDVKD. The CDR3 covers 16 residues. The CDR3 sequence: CATSDPRDSSTDTQYF. The CDR3 bases are TGTGCCACCAGTGATCCCCGGGACTCGAGCACAGATACGCAGTATTTT.

The chain links TRBV7-9 to TRBJ1-1; unclear D gene. V was trimmed by 8 bases and J by 4 bases, leaving 14 bases between them. Germline-derived CDR1 and CDR2 are SEHNR and FQNEAQ (reference sequence). The CDR3 has 13 residues. The CDR3 is CASLSLLFTEAFF. Here the CDR3 DNA reads TGTGCCAGCTTAAGCTTATTATTCACTGAAGCTTTCTTT.

This rearrangement joins TRBV9 to TRBJ1-3, with D hard to call. V lost 4 bases to trimming and J lost 3 bases, with 14 bases between them. Germline CDR1 is SGDLS and CDR2 is YYNGEE. CDR3 size: 15 residues. The CDR3 is CASSFSRGLGNTIYF. As DNA, the CDR3 is TGTGCCAGCAGCTTCTCCAGAGGTCTTGGAAACACCATATATTTT.

The chain links TRBV2 to TRBJ2-5; D tentatively reads TRBD1 or TRBD2 (5 bases each). Per germline, CDR1 SNHLY and CDR2 FYNNEI. The length of the CDR3 is 15 residues. The germline V and J ends were trimmed by 5 bases and 6 bases, with 19 bases remaining between them. The CDR3 region has the DNA TGTGCCAGCAGTAGCATACGGGACCCCCCAAAGACCCAGTACTTC. It translates to CASSSIRDPPKTQYF.

CDR3 amino acids: CSASPDPDNEQFF. CDR3 nucleotides: TGCAGTGCTAGTCCGGACCCCGACAATGAGCAGTTCTTC. The V call is TRBV20-1, the J call TRBJ2-1; D ambiguous. Between the trimmed V and J ends, which lost 3 bases and 5 bases, there was a span of 11 bases. Germline CDR1 DFQATT, CDR2 SNEGSKA (reference sequence). The CDR3 consists of 13 residues.

V usage is TRBV11-2 and J usage is TRBJ2-3, with D possibly matching TRBD2 (6 bases). CDR1 is SGHAT, CDR2 FQNNGV, per germline. The CDR3 has 16 residues. V dropped 7 bases and J dropped 0 bases, with 17 bases sitting between them. The CDR3 nucleotides read TGTGCCAGCATCCTGGGAGGTCACTATAGCACAGATACGCAGTATTTT. Protein sequence: CASILGGHYSTDTQYF.

The chain joins TRBV18 to TRBJ1-4; no firm D call. CDR1 is KGHSH and CDR2 is LQKENI in the germline V gene. CDR3 length equals 12 residues. Between the trimmed V and J ends, which lost 6 bases and 13 bases, there was a span of 15 bases. The CDR3 coding sequence is TGTGCCAGCTCGCTATCTCCGGGGTTACTGTTTTTT. This sequence encodes CASSLSPGLLFF. The variable domain in full, with the rest retrieved from reference TRBV18 and TRBJ1-4, is NAGVMQNPRHLVRRRGQEARLRCSPMKGHSHVYWYRQLPEEGLKFMVYLQKENIIDESGMPKERFSAEFPKEGPSILRIQQVVRGDSAAYFCASSLSPGLLFFGSGTQLSVL.

The chain has TRBV7-9 and TRBJ1-6; a possible D gene is TRBD1 (5 bases). Germline V CDR1 and CDR2: SEHNR, FQNEAQ (reference sequence). The V and J ends lost 2 bases and 9 bases respectively, with 11 bases between them. The CDR3 contains 14 residues. Here the CDR3 reads CASSLLKGSSPLHF. The CDR3 DNA reads as TGTGCCAGCAGCTTATTAAAGGGGAGTTCACCCCTCCACTTT.

The chain employs TRBV18 and TRBJ1-2; D is perhaps TRBD1 (6 bases). This CDR3 is built from 14 residues. Germline CDR1 reads KGHSH; CDR2 reads LQKENI. Trimming removed 3 bases from V and 6 bases from J, with 14 bases in between. CDR3 nucleotide sequence: TGTGCCAGCTCACCTCTCTCCGGGGGCGATGGCTACACCTTC. This sequence encodes CASSPLSGGDGYTF.

The chain uses TRBV5-1 and TRBJ1-3, with D perhaps TRBD1 (6 bases). CDR3 length: 15 amino acids. V was cut by 4 bases and J by 0 bases, with 11 bases left in between. Per the germline V gene, CDR1 is SGHRS and CDR2 is YFSETQ. DNA of the CDR3: TGCGCCAGCAGCGCGGACAGCAGCTCTGGAAACACCATATATTTT. It yields the protein CASSADSSSGNTIYF. The full variable domain, completed using reference TRBV5-1 and TRBJ1-3, is KAGVTQTPRYLIKTRGQQVTLSCSPISGHRSVSWYQQTPGQGLQFLFEYFSETQRNKGNFPGRFSGRQFSNSRSEMNVSTLELGDSALYLCASSADSSSGNTIYFGEGSWLTVV.

This clone has a single count. The genes are TRBV28 and TRBJ2-7; 7 nucleotides match TRBD2. From germline, CDR1 is MDHEN and CDR2 SYDVKM. CDR3 length equals 13 residues. The V segment lost 6 bases and the J segment 2 bases; nucleotides outside the gene matches: 4. CDR3 region: CASRAGLAYEQYF. In DNA, the CDR3 is TGTGCCAGCAGGGCAGGACTAGCCTACGAGCAGTACTTC.

The rearrangement uses TRBV30 and TRBJ1-2; TRBD1 agrees at 7 bases. This CDR3 has 14 residues. Germline CDR1 and CDR2: GTSNPN and SVGIG (reference sequence). The junction had 5 bases not matched to a gene; V was cut back by 3 bases and J by 1 base. The CDR3 DNA is TGTGCCTGGAGCCCGACAGGGTTTAACTATGGCTACACCTTC. It is translated as CAWSPTGFNYGYTF. The full variable domain, its missing parts supplied by reference TRBV30 and TRBJ1-2, is SQTIHQWPATLVQPVGSPLSLECTVEGTSNPNLYWYRQAAGRGLQLLFYSVGIGQISSEVPQNLSASRPQDRQFILSSKKLLLSDSGFYLCAWSPTGFNYGYTFGSGTRLTVV.

The chain joins TRBV27 to TRBJ2-7; TRBD1 aligns across 12 bases. This CDR3 has 15 residues. Germline CDR1 reads MNHEY; CDR2 reads SMNVEV (reference sequence). V was pared by 4 bases and J by 0 bases, with 1 base of the junction left unmatched. CDR3 residues: CASSWGQGASYEQYF. CDR3 nucleotide sequence: TGTGCCAGCAGTTGGGGACAGGGGGCCTCCTACGAGCAGTACTTC.

The chain uses TRBV5-6 and TRBJ2-2; D might be TRBD1 (5 bases). CDR1 is SGHDT and CDR2 is YYEEEE in the germline V gene. Trimming took off 5 bases at V and 3 bases at J, with 14 bases between the two ends. The length of the CDR3 is 15 residues. In DNA, the CDR3 is TGTGCCAGCAGTTCTATTGGGGCGCACACCGGGGAGCTGTTTTTT. The encoded protein is CASSSIGAHTGELFF. Filled out from reference TRBV5-6 and TRBJ2-2, the complete variable domain reads DAGVTQSPTHLIKTRGQQVTLRCSPKSGHDTVSWYQQALGQGPQFIFQYYEEEERQRGNFPDRFSGHQFPNYSSELNVNALLLGDSALYLCASSSIGAHTGELFFGEGSRLTVL.

This clone was observed a few times. V is TRBV5-1 and J is TRBJ2-7, with TRBD1 identical over 11 bases. The junction had 9 bases not matched to a gene; V was cut back by 4 bases and J by 6 bases. CDR1 SGHRS and CDR2 YFSETQ come from the germline V gene. CDR3 length: 15 residues. The CDR3 region is CASSLPGQGGGEQYF. CDR3 bases: TGCGCCAGCAGCCTCCCGGGACAGGGGGGAGGCGAGCAGTACTTC. Full variable domain (outside the CDR3, taken from reference TRBV5-1 and TRBJ2-7): KAGVTQTPRYLIKTRGQQVTLSCSPISGHRSVSWYQQTPGQGLQFLFEYFSETQRNKGNFPGRFSGRQFSNSRSEMNVSTLELGDSALYLCASSLPGQGGGEQYFGPGTRLTVT.

This CDR3 is CASSELGGYNEQFF. CDR3 nucleotides: TGTGCCAGCAGTGAACTAGGAGGATACAATGAGCAGTTCTTC. The chain carries TRBV6-1 and TRBJ2-1; possibly TRBD2 for D (5 bases). The germline V and J ends were trimmed by 2 bases and 4 bases, with 9 bases remaining between them. This CDR3 comprises 14 residues. CDR1 and CDR2 from the germline V gene are MNHNS and SASEGT.

The J gene is TRBJ2-3, the V gene TRBV29-1, with 8 bases that match TRBD1. Per germline, CDR1 SQVTM and CDR2 ANQGSEA. Trimming removed 7 bases from V and 6 bases from J; junction bases left unmatched: 18. The CDR3 is made up of 16 amino acids. The CDR3 loop is CSAEVPYRGSRDTQYF. The CDR3 DNA follows: TGCAGCGCCGAAGTCCCTTACAGGGGGTCCAGGGATACGCAGTATTTT.

The chain uses TRBV4-1 and TRBJ2-5, with D maybe TRBD2 (6 bases). The V and J ends lost 0 bases and 5 bases respectively, with 10 bases between them. This CDR3 region has 14 residues. The germline gives CDR1 MGHRA, CDR2 YSYEKL. The CDR3 sequence: CASSQEGRDETQYF. The CDR3, as DNA: TGCGCCAGCAGCCAAGAGGGGCGGGATGAGACCCAGTACTTC.

The V gene is TRBV12-3 or TRBV12-4, the J gene TRBJ1-5; D is undetermined. V lost 3 bases and J lost 7, with 7 bases in between. CDR3 length: 12 amino acids. The CDR3 DNA reads as TGTGCCAGCAGTTTCGCGCCGCAGCCCCAGCATTTT. Protein product: CASSFAPQPQHF.

This clone was found once. CDR3 sequence reads: CASSTEGGTYNEQFF. The CDR3 DNA is TGTGCCAGCAGTACCGAGGGGGGCACCTACAATGAGCAGTTCTTC. The V gene is TRBV6-5, the J gene TRBJ2-1; D may be TRBD1 or TRBD2 (6 bases each). V lost 5 bases to trimming and J lost 2 bases, with 13 bases between them. This CDR3 contains 15 residues. The germline V gene has CDR1 MNHEY and CDR2 SVGAGI.

The rearrangement joins TRBV4-2 to TRBJ1-3, with 10 bases identical to TRBD1. The ends lost 5 bases at V and 2 bases at J; junction bases unmatched: 6. The CDR3 sequence is 16 residues long. In germline, CDR1 is LGHNA, CDR2 YNFKEQ. The CDR3 spells CASSSPGQGTGNTIYF. CDR3 DNA: TGTGCCAGCAGCTCTCCGGGACAGGGGACTGGAAACACCATATATTTT.

The rearrangement joins TRBV7-2 to TRBJ2-3; possible D gene TRBD1, 5 bases. There are 15 residues in the CDR3. The germline V gene encodes CDR1 SGHTA and CDR2 FQGNSA. V lost 1 base, J lost 5 bases, and 13 bases lay in between. CDR3 sequence: CASSLVDLGVDTQYF. CDR3 DNA sequence: TGTGCCAGCAGCTTAGTGGACCTAGGGGTAGATACGCAGTATTTT.

The genes are TRBV2 and TRBJ2-4; tentative D call: TRBD2 (6 bases). Trimming removed 9 bases from V and 0 bases from J, with 24 bases in between. CDR1 SNHLY and CDR2 FYNNEI come from the germline V gene. The CDR3 spans 18 residues. CDR3 protein: CAREKSGLKAIAKNIQYF. The CDR3 DNA sequence: TGTGCCAGAGAGAAGAGCGGGCTTAAGGCGATAGCCAAAAACATTCAGTACTTC.

The chain carries TRBV7-9 and TRBJ2-1; D is undetermined. Trimming removed 2 bases at V and 5 bases at J, with 4 bases between. CDR3 size: 12 residues. Germline V gene data show CDR1 as SEHNR and CDR2 as FQNEAQ (reference sequence). The CDR3 sequence: CASSLINNEQFF. The CDR3 bases are TGTGCCAGCAGCTTAATAAACAATGAGCAGTTCTTC.

The chain uses TRBV14 and TRBJ2-5, with 8 positions matching TRBD2. Trimming removed 4 bases from V and 0 bases from J; junction bases left unmatched: 4. The germline CDR1 and CDR2 sequences are SGHDN and FVKESK. The CDR3 length is 15 residues. CDR3 sequence reads: CASSRTSWYQETQYF. The CDR3 DNA sequence: TGTGCCAGCAGCCGGACTAGCTGGTACCAAGAGACCCAGTACTTC. Looking up the rest from reference TRBV14 and TRBJ2-5 gives the full variable domain: EAGVTQFPSHSVIEKGQTVTLRCDPISGHDNLYWYRRVMGKEIKFLLHFVKESKQDESGMPNNRFLAERTGGTYSTLKVQPAELEDSGVYFCASSRTSWYQETQYFGPGTRLLVL.